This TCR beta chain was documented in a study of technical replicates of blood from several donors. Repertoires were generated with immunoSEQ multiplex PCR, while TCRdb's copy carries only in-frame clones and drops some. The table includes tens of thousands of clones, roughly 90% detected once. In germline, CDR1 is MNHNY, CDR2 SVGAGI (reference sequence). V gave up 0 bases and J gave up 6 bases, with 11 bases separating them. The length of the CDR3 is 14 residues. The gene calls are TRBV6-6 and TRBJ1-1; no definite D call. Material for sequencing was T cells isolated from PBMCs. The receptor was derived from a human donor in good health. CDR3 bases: TGTGCCAGCAGTTACTCGAATCCAGGCGCTGAAGCTTTCTTT. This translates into CASSYSNPGAEAFF.